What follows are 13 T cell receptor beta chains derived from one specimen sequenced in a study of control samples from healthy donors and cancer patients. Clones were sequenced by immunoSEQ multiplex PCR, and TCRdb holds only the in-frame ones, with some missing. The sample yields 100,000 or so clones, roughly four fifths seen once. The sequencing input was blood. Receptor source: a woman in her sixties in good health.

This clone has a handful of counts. In DNA, the CDR3 is TGCGCCAGCAGAGAAGGGGAAATGAACACTGAAGCTTTCTTT. Encoded protein: CASREGEMNTEAFF. This chain connects TRBV10-1 to TRBJ1-1, with a possible D match to TRBD1 (5 bases). From germline, CDR1 is WNHNN and CDR2 SYGVQD (reference sequence). V was trimmed by 6 bases and J by 0 bases, leaving 11 bases between them. This CDR3 spans 14 amino acids.

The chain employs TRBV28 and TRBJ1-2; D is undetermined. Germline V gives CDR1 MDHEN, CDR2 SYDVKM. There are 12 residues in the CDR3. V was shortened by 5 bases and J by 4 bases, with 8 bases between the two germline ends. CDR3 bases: TGTGCCAGCAGTGCCCAGACCTATGGCTACACCTTC. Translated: CASSAQTYGYTF.

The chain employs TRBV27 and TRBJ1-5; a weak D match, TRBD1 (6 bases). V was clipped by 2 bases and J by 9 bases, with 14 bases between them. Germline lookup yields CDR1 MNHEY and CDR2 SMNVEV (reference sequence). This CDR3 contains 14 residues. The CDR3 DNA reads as TGTGCCAGCAGTTTAACGACAGGCGGCCGGCCCCAGCATTTT. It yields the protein CASSLTTGGRPQHF.

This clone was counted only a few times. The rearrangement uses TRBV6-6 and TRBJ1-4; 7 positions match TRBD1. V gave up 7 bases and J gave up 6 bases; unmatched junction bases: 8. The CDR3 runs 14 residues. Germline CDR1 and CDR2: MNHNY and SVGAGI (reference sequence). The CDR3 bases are TGTGCCAGCAAGCCAGGAGGGGGCGATGAAAAACTGTTTTTT. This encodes CASKPGGGDEKLFF.

The CDR3 spells CSACWGVDTQYF. CDR3 sequence (DNA): TGCAGCGCCTGCTGGGGGGTAGATACGCAGTATTTT. The rearrangement uses TRBV29-1 and TRBJ2-3; D perhaps matches TRBD2 (6 bases). V lost 7 bases and J 5 bases, leaving 13 bases between the germline ends. CDR3 length: 12 amino acids. The germline gives CDR1 SQVTM, CDR2 ANQGSEA.

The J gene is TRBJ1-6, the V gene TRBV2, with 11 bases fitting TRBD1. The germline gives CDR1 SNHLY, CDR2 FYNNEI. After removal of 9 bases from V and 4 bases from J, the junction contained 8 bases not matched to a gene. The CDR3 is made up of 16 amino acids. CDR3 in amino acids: CASIPDRGLYNSPLHF. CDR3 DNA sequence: TGTGCCAGTATCCCGGACAGGGGGCTGTATAATTCACCCCTCCACTTT.

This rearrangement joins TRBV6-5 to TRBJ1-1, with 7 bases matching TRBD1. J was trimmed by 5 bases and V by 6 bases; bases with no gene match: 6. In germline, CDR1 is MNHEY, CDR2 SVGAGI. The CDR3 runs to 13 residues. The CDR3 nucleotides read TGTGCCAGCAGCCTACAGGGGAGGACTGAAGCTTTCTTT. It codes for CASSLQGRTEAFF.

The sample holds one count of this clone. The CDR3 protein is CASRGPGPEAFF. DNA for the CDR3: TGTGCCAGCAGAGGGCCGGGACCTGAAGCTTTCTTT. The gene calls are TRBV14 and TRBJ1-1; perhaps TRBD1 as D (5 bases). Trimming shortened V by 6 bases and J by 6 bases, and 11 bases separated the two germline ends. CDR3 size: 12 residues. Germline-derived CDR1 and CDR2 are SGHDN and FVKESK.

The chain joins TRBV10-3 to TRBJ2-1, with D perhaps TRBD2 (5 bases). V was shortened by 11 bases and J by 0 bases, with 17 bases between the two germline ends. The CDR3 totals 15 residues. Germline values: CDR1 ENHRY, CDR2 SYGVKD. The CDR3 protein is CASSGSGSSYNEQFF. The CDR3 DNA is TGTGCCTCCTCCGGTTCGGGGAGCTCCTACAATGAGCAGTTCTTC.

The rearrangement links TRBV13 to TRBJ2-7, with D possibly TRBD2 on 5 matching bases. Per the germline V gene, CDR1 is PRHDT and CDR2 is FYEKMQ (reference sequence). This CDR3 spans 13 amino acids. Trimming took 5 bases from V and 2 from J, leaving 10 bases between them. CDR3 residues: CASSPTKTYEQYF. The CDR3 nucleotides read TGTGCCAGCAGCCCGACTAAAACCTACGAGCAGTACTTC.

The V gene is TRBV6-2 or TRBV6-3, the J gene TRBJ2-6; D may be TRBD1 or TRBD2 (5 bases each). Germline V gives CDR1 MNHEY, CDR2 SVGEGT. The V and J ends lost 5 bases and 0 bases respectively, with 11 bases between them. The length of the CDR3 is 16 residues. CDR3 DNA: TGTGCCAGCAGTAAGGGACGGCACTCTGGGGCCAACGTCCTGACTTTC. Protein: CASSKGRHSGANVLTF.

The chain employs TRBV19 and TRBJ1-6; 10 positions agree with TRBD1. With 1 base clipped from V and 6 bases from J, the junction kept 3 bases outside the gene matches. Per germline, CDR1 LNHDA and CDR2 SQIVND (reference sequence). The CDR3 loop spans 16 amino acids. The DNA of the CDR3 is TGTGCCAGTAGTATAGCAAGGACAGGGGGTAATTCACCCCTCCACTTT. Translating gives CASSIARTGGNSPLHF.

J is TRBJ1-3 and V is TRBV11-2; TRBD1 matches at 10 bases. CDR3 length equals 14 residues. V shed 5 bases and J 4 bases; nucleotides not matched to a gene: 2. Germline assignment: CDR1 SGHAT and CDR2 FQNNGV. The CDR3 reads CASSKDRGGNTIYF. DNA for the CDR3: TGTGCCAGCAGCAAGGACAGGGGGGGAAACACCATATATTTT.